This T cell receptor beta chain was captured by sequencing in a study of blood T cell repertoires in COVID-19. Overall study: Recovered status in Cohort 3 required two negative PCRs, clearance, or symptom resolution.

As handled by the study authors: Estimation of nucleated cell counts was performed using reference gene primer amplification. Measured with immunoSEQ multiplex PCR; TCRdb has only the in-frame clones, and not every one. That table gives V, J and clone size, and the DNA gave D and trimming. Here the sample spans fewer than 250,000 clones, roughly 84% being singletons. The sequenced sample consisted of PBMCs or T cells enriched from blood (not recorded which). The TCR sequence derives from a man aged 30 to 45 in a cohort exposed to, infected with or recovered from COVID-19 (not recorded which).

The DNA of the CDR3 is TGTGCCAGCTCACATGGGACAAGCCAAAAAAAAGAGCAGTACTTC. The encoded protein is CASSHGTSQKKEQYF. The chain joins TRBV18 to TRBJ2-7; TRBD1 might be the D (6 bases). Deletions cut 4 bases from V and 7 bases from J, with 20 bases between. The CDR3 runs 15 residues. Per germline, CDR1 KGHSH and CDR2 LQKENI.